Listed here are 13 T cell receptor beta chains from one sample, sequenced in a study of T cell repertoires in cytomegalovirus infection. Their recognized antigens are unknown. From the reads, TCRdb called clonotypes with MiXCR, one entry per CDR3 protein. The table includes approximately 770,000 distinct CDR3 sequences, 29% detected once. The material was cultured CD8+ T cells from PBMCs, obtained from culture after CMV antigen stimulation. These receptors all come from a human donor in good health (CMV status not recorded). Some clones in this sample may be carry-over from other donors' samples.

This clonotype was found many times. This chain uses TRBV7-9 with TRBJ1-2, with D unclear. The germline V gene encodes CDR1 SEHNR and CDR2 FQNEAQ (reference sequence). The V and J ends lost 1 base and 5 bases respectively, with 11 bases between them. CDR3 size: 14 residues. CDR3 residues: CASSLVMAGYGYTF. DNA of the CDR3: TGTGCCAGCAGCTTAGTGATGGCGGGATATGGCTACACCTTC.

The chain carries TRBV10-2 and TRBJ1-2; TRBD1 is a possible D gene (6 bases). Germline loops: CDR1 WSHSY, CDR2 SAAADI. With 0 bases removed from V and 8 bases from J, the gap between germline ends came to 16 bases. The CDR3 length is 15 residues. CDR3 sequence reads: CASSESWQGIWGYTF. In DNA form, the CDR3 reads TGCGCCAGCAGTGAGTCGTGGCAGGGGATTTGGGGCTACACCTTC.

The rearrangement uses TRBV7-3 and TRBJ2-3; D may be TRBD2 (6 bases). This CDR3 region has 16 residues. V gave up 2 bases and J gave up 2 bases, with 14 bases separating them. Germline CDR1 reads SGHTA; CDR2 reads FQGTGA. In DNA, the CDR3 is TGTGCCAGCAGCTTATTTCCGGGGGATCTCACAGATACGCAGTATTTT. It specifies CASSLFPGDLTDTQYF. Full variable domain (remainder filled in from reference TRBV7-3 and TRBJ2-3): GAGVSQTPSNKVTEKGKYVELRCDPISGHTALYWYRQSLGQGPEFLIYFQGTGAADDSGLPNDRFFAVRPEGSVSTLKIQRTERGDSAVYLCASSLFPGDLTDTQYFGPGTRLTVL.

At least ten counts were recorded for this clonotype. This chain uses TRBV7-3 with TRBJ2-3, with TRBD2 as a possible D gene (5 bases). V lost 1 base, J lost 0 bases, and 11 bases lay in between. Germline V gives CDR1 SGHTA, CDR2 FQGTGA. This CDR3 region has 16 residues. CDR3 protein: CASSLIPADSTDTQYF. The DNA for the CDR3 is TGTGCCAGCAGCTTAATTCCAGCGGATAGCACAGATACGCAGTATTTT.

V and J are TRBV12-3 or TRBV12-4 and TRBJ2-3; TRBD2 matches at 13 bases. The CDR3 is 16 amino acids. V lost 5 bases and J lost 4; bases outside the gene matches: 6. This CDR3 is CASSQGTSGEADTQYF. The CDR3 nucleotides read TGTGCCAGCAGTCAGGGGACTAGCGGGGAAGCAGATACGCAGTATTTT.

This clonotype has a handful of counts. For the CDR3, the DNA is TGTGCCAGCAGCCCACCGGGTGAGGGAGGGATGTATTTT. Translation gives CASSPPGEGGMYF. The rearrangement joins TRBV11-2 to TRBJ2-3, with 7 bases identical to TRBD2. Germline trimming cut 5 bases from V and 14 bases from J; bases unmatched to any gene: 13. The CDR3 length is 13 residues. The germline V gene encodes CDR1 SGHAT and CDR2 FQNNGV.

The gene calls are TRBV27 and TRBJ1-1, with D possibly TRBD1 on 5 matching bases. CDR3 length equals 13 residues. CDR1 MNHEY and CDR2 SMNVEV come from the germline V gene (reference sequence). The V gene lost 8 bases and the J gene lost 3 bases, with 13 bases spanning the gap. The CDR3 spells CASLGPGHTEAFF. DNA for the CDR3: TGTGCCAGCCTAGGGCCGGGGCACACTGAAGCTTTCTTT.

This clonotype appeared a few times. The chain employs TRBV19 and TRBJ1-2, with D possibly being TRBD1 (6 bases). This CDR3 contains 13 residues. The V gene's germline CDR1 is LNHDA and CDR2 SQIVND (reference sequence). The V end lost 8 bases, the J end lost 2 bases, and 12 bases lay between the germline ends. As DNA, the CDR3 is TGTGCCAGTCTACACAGGGAAAACTATGGCTACACCTTC. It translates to CASLHRENYGYTF.

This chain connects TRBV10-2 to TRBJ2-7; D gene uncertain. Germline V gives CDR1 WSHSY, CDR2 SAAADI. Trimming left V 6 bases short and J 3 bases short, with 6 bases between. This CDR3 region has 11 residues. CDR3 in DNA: TGCGCCAGCAGGGCCCACTACGAGCAGTACTTC. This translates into CASRAHYEQYF.

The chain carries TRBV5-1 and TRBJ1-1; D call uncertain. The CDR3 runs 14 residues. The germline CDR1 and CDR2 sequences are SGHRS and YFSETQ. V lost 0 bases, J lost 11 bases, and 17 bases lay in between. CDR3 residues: CASSLGAGFLWAFF. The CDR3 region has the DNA TGCGCCAGCAGCTTGGGGGCGGGATTTCTATGGGCTTTCTTT.

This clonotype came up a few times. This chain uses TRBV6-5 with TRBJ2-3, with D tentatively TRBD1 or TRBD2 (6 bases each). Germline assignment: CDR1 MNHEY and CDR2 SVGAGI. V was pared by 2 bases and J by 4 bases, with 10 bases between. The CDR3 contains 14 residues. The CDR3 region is CASSYVRGADTQYF. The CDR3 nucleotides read TGTGCCAGCAGTTACGTAAGGGGGGCAGATACGCAGTATTTT.

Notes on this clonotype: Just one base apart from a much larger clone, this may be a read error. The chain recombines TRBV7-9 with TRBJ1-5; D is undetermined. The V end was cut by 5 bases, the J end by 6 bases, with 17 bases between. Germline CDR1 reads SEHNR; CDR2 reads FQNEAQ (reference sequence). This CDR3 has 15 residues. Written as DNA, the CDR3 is TGTGCCAGCAGCCTTTTACGGGGAAGGACTCAGCCCCAGCATTTT. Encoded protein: CASSLLRGRTQPQHF.

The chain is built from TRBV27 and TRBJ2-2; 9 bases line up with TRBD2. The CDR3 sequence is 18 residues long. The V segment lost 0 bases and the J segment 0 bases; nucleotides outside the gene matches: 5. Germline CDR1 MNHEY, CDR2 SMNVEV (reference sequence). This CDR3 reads CASSLSILAGTNTGELFF. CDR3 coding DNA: TGTGCCAGCAGTTTATCGATCCTAGCGGGGACGAACACCGGGGAGCTGTTTTTT.